The next 22 T cell receptor beta chains were all read from a single sample in a study of shared clonotypes between healthy human individuals (dated by TCRdb to the early 2020s). The method was the immunoSEQ multiplex PCR assay. As stored in TCRdb, this immuneACCESS dataset retains in-frame rearrangements with V and J assigned. A fraction of the clones does not appear; measured against another copy, unresolved V genes explain less than half of the discrepancy, and the remainder lacks a known reason. This sample comprises some 2,100,000 clones, 90% to 96% of them detected only once. The ten top clones hold 0.13% of the sample. The sequencing input was naive CD4+ T cells sorted from blood. This sample's cell subset or site label indicates: CD45RA+ positively selected. The receptors were gathered from a man younger than 30 in good health.

The J gene is TRBJ1-2, the V gene TRBV10-3; D is possibly TRBD1 (6 bases). The ends were cut back, 0 bases at V and 8 bases at J, with 16 bases in the middle. Germline CDR1 ENHRY, CDR2 SYGVKD. The CDR3 runs 15 residues. The CDR3 coding sequence is TGTGCCATCAGTGAGTCGAACGGGGGCGCGGAAGGCTACACCTTC. This translates into CAISESNGGAEGYTF.

The V gene is TRBV7-2, the J gene TRBJ2-1, with D maybe TRBD2 (5 bases). The CDR3 is 15 amino acids. The V and J ends lost 4 bases and 7 bases respectively, with 17 bases between them. The germline gives CDR1 SGHTA, CDR2 FQGNSA. CDR3 bases: TGTGCCAGCAGCTCCGGGGTTATAAGCGCGAATGAGCAGTTCTTC. It translates to CASSSGVISANEQFF. Using reference TRBV7-2 and TRBJ2-1 for the parts outside the CDR3, the full variable domain is GAGVSQSPSNKVTEKGKDVELRCDPISGHTALYWYRQSLGQGLEFLIYFQGNSAPDKSGLPSDRFSAERTGGSVSTLTIQRTQQEDSAVYLCASSSGVISANEQFFGPGTRLTVL.

This chain joins TRBV30 and TRBJ2-1; 8 positions agree with TRBD1. The CDR3 covers 15 residues. The V gene end was trimmed by 3 bases and the J gene end by 3 bases; junction bases not matched to a gene: 7. CDR1 and CDR2 from the germline V gene are GTSNPN and SVGIG (reference sequence). CDR3: CAWSSGQGHYNEQFF. CDR3 DNA: TGTGCCTGGAGCTCCGGACAGGGACACTACAATGAGCAGTTCTTC.

The chain couples TRBV10-1 to TRBJ2-1, with 7 bases lining up with TRBD2. Germline CDR1 WNHNN, CDR2 SYGVQD (reference sequence). The CDR3 is 14 residues long. Losses at the gene ends were 6 bases for V and 7 bases for J; bases not matched to a gene: 9. The CDR3 DNA is TGCGCCAGCAGCGAGGGACTAAAGGGGAATGAGCAGTTCTTC. Its protein is CASSEGLKGNEQFF.

Details on this clone: The same CDR3 is also encoded by other DNA sequences in this sample. The V gene is TRBV5-1, the J gene TRBJ2-2, with TRBD1 identical over 8 bases. This CDR3 contains 15 residues. In germline, CDR1 is SGHRS, CDR2 YFSETQ. J lost 2 bases, V lost 5 bases, and 5 bases had no gene match. The CDR3 sequence: CASSAGTGNTGELFF. The CDR3 coding sequence is TGCGCCAGCAGTGCCGGGACAGGCAACACCGGGGAGCTGTTTTTT.

The gene calls are TRBV4-3 and TRBJ2-7; 10 bases line up with TRBD2. Germline assignment: CDR1 LGHNA and CDR2 YSLEER. With V trimmed by 0 bases and J by 3 bases, 5 bases remained unmatched. The CDR3 has 16 residues. CDR3 sequence reads: CASSQDTAGGSYEQYF. In nucleotides, the CDR3 is TGCGCCAGCAGCCAAGATACAGCGGGAGGGAGCTACGAGCAGTACTTC.

Of note for this clone: Other DNA sequences in the sample encode the same CDR3. This chain links TRBV6-1 with TRBJ1-2; D is possibly TRBD1 (6 bases). The V end was cut by 1 base, the J end by 8 bases, with 11 bases between. The CDR3 is 13 residues long. Per the germline V gene, CDR1 is MNHNS and CDR2 is SASEGT. DNA for the CDR3: TGTGCCAGCAGTGAAGTACAGGGATACGGCTACACCTTC. Protein sequence: CASSEVQGYGYTF.

The chain employs TRBV28 and TRBJ1-6; D not resolved. Germline CDR1 and CDR2: MDHEN and SYDVKM. V was trimmed by 5 bases and J by 7 bases, leaving 12 bases between them. This CDR3 contains 14 residues. The CDR3 DNA reads as TGTGCCAGCAGTGAGACGATGCAGAATTCACCCCTCCACTTT. It encodes CASSETMQNSPLHF.

The chain couples TRBV6-6 to TRBJ1-5; D is ambiguous. Trimming shortened V by 6 bases and J by 9 bases, and 15 bases separated the two germline ends. Germline V gene data show CDR1 as MNHNY and CDR2 as SVGAGI (reference sequence). CDR3 size: 13 residues. CDR3 amino acids: CASRSPVEGPQHF. CDR3 nucleotides: TGTGCCAGCAGGTCCCCGGTCGAGGGGCCCCAGCATTTT.

The rearrangement joins TRBV11-2 to TRBJ1-1, with 9 bases matching TRBD1. Per germline, CDR1 SGHAT and CDR2 FQNNGV. With 5 bases clipped from V and 4 bases from J, the junction kept 11 bases outside the gene matches. This CDR3 contains 16 residues. The CDR3 loop reads CASSPVDRGRGTEAFF. CDR3 DNA: TGTGCCAGCAGCCCTGTGGACAGGGGCAGGGGCACTGAAGCTTTCTTT.

Remarks on this clone: Other DNA variants within this sample encode the same CDR3. V and J are TRBV18 and TRBJ1-5, with D perhaps TRBD1 (5 bases). There are 13 residues in the CDR3. Germline assignment: CDR1 KGHSH and CDR2 LQKENI. V was shortened by 6 bases and J by 6 bases, with 12 bases between the two germline ends. Here the CDR3 reads CASSPGSGQPQHF. CDR3 sequence (DNA): TGTGCCAGCTCGCCAGGGAGTGGTCAGCCCCAGCATTTT.

CDR3 sequence reads: CASSRKQGTYGYTF. CDR3 DNA: TGTGCCAGCAGCCGCAAACAGGGGACCTATGGCTACACCTTC. The rearrangement uses TRBV6-5 and TRBJ1-2; 7 bases map to TRBD1. In germline, CDR1 is MNHEY, CDR2 SVGAGI. This CDR3 spans 14 amino acids. V lost 6 bases, J lost 4 bases, and 8 bases stayed unmatched.

CDR3 amino acids: CASSLPGTGGRQYF. For the CDR3, the DNA is TGTGCCAGCAGCCTTCCTGGGACAGGTGGAAGGCAGTACTTC. The chain is built from TRBV28 and TRBJ2-7; 8 bases are a match to TRBD1. V gave up 6 bases and J gave up 9 bases; unmatched junction bases: 13. The CDR3 consists of 14 residues. Germline V gene data show CDR1 as MDHEN and CDR2 as SYDVKM. Drawing the rest from reference TRBV28 and TRBJ2-7, the complete variable domain is DVKVTQSSRYLVKRTGEKVFLECVQDMDHENMFWYRQDPGLGLRLIYFSYDVKMKEKGDIPEGYSVSREKKERFSLILESASTNQTSMYLCASSLPGTGGRQYFGPGTRLTVT.

A word on this clone: The same CDR3 arises from other DNA sequences in this sample as well. The V gene is TRBV7-2, the J gene TRBJ2-7, with 12 nucleotides matching TRBD2. CDR3 length equals 15 residues. Germline V gene lookup returns CDR1 SGHTA and CDR2 FQGNSA. V was clipped by 5 bases and J by 1 base; unmatched bases: 3. This CDR3 is CASSRTSGTSYEQYF. The CDR3, as DNA: TGTGCCAGCAGCCGGACTAGCGGGACTTCCTACGAGCAGTACTTC.

The chain recombines TRBV30 with TRBJ1-5, with 7 nucleotides matching TRBD1. The CDR3 is 14 residues long. Per germline, CDR1 GTSNPN and CDR2 SVGIG (reference sequence). After removal of 0 bases from V and 6 bases from J, the junction contained 5 bases not matched to a gene. The CDR3 spells CAWSVPGGAQPQHF. For the CDR3, the DNA is TGTGCCTGGAGTGTACCAGGGGGAGCTCAGCCCCAGCATTTT.

The chain joins TRBV5-1 to TRBJ2-7; D is ambiguous. This CDR3 is 17 amino acids long. Germline CDR1 is SGHRS and CDR2 is YFSETQ. The V end was cut by 0 bases, the J end by 2 bases, with 18 bases between. CDR3 loop: CASSLAKLSTHTYEQYF. The CDR3 bases are TGCGCCAGCAGCTTGGCCAAACTATCGACCCACACCTACGAGCAGTACTTC.

This chain links TRBV5-1 with TRBJ2-3; D uncertain. The V gene lost 4 bases and the J gene lost 2 bases, with 8 bases spanning the gap. CDR3 length: 13 amino acids. Germline-derived CDR1 and CDR2 are SGHRS and YFSETQ. CDR3 residues: CASSPLLTDTQYF. CDR3 in DNA: TGCGCCAGCAGCCCCCTTCTCACAGATACGCAGTATTTT.

The chain combines TRBV27 with TRBJ1-1; D not resolved. Germline V gene data show CDR1 as MNHEY and CDR2 as SMNVEV (reference sequence). This CDR3 region has 15 residues. V lost 5 bases and J 2 bases, leaving 15 bases between the germline ends. Here the CDR3 reads CASSITPSGNTEAFF. In DNA form, the CDR3 reads TGTGCCAGCAGTATAACCCCGTCGGGAAACACTGAAGCTTTCTTT.

The chain recombines TRBV2 with TRBJ1-1; D remains unclear. Germline CDR1 reads SNHLY; CDR2 reads FYNNEI. The CDR3 totals 12 residues. V lost 4 bases and J 9 bases, leaving 12 bases between the germline ends. This CDR3 reads CASSATQTKAFF. The CDR3 DNA sequence: TGTGCCAGCAGTGCGACGCAGACGAAAGCTTTCTTT.

In regard to this clone: The same CDR3 can be traced to other DNA sequences in this sample. The chain recombines TRBV5-1 with TRBJ1-2; D uncertain. Deletions cut 1 base from V and 3 bases from J, with 7 bases between. The CDR3 sequence is 13 residues long. Germline-derived CDR1 and CDR2 are SGHRS and YFSETQ. This CDR3 reads CASSLPGDYGYTF. CDR3 nucleotides: TGCGCCAGCAGCTTGCCCGGAGACTATGGCTACACCTTC. Full variable domain (missing parts from reference TRBV5-1 and TRBJ1-2): KAGVTQTPRYLIKTRGQQVTLSCSPISGHRSVSWYQQTPGQGLQFLFEYFSETQRNKGNFPGRFSGRQFSNSRSEMNVSTLELGDSALYLCASSLPGDYGYTFGSGTRLTVV.

The CDR3 protein is CATTQTGESQPQHF. CDR3 coding DNA: TGTGCCACCACCCAGACAGGGGAATCTCAGCCCCAGCATTTT. The genes are TRBV15 and TRBJ1-5; 8 positions agree with TRBD1. Germline values: CDR1 LNHNV, CDR2 YYDKDF (reference sequence). V lost 7 bases, J lost 6 bases, and 8 bases stayed unmatched. CDR3 size: 14 residues.

The rearrangement links TRBV6-1 to TRBJ1-3; maybe TRBD1 (6 bases). In germline, CDR1 is MNHNS, CDR2 SASEGT. Trimming removed 0 bases at V and 2 bases at J, with 14 bases between. This CDR3 spans 17 amino acids. The CDR3 nucleotides read TGTGCCAGCAGTGAAGCGCGGGGGCTAAGGGCTGGAAACACCATATATTTT. This translates into CASSEARGLRAGNTIYF.